The present TCR beta chain was sequenced within a study of CD8 T cells in ankylosing spondylitis. General study points: It was reported that disease-linked clones were significantly enriched in matched ankylosing spondylitis synovial fluid. For ankylosing spondylitis blood, a TCR beta motif of 8 or 9 highly homologous variants appeared characteristic. Clones that were linked to disease were CD8+ and were relatively rare in peripheral blood.

Libraries for TCR beta were made by quantitative 5'-RACE with molecular barcodes. MiXCR, run by TCRdb on the 5' RACE reads, gives a single entry per CDR3 protein. The sample yields about 160,000 distinct CDR3 sequences, approximately 20% seen once. This clonotype was observed many times. What it recognizes is unknown. This CDR3 has 15 residues. J was trimmed by 2 bases and V by 6 bases; bases with no gene match: 6. Per the germline V gene, CDR1 is MNHNS and CDR2 is SASEGT. What was sequenced was blood, either unsorted or a sorted T cell fraction (not recorded which). The gene calls are TRBV6-1 and TRBJ2-7; 11 bases agree with TRBD2. The sequence was collected from a male donor with ankylosing spondylitis or in good health (not recorded which). CDR3 amino acids: CASRTGLAVPYEQYF. CDR3 in DNA: TGTGCCAGCAGAACGGGACTAGCGGTGCCCTACGAGCAGTACTTC.